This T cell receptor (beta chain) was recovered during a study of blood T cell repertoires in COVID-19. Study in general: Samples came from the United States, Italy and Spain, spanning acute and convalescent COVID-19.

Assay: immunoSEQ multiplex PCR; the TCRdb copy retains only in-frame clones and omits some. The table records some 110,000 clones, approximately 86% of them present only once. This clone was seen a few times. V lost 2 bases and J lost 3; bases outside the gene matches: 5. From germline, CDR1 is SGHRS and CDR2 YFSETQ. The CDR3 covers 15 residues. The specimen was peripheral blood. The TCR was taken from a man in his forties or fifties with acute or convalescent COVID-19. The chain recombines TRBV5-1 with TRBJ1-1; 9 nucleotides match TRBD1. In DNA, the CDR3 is TGCGCCAGCAGCTTAACAGGGGGCGCGGACACTGAAGCTTTCTTT. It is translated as CASSLTGGADTEAFF.